Listed here are 29 T cell receptor beta chains from one sample, sequenced in a study of blood T cell repertoires in COVID-19. The data were produced by immunoSEQ multiplex PCR, yet TCRdb's version contains in-frame clones alone and is incomplete. The sample shows 45,000 to 60,000 clones, 85% to 90% of them seen only once. Material for sequencing was peripheral blood. The receptors derive from a human donor with active COVID-19. The donor label of this sample is uncertain.

This clone was observed once. This chain connects TRBV2 to TRBJ2-1, with 14 bases aligning to TRBD2. This CDR3 is 15 amino acids long. Germline assignment: CDR1 SNHLY and CDR2 FYNNEI. V trimming: 2 bases; J trimming: 9 bases; junction bases outside the gene matches: 3. CDR3 loop: CASSESGLAGGEQFF. In DNA form, the CDR3 reads TGTGCCAGCAGTGAATCCGGACTAGCGGGGGGTGAGCAGTTCTTC.

The chain links TRBV5-6 to TRBJ2-7, with 10 nucleotides matching TRBD1. This CDR3 contains 14 residues. Germline V gene data show CDR1 as SGHDT and CDR2 as YYEEEE. V lost 4 bases, J lost 3 bases, and 4 bases stayed unmatched. For the CDR3, the DNA is TGTGCCAGCAGCACTTGGACAGGGGGCTACGAGCAGTACTTC. This encodes CASSTWTGGYEQYF.

V is TRBV7-2 and J is TRBJ2-7; D remains ambiguous. Germline V gives CDR1 SGHTA, CDR2 FQGNSA. V was trimmed by 2 bases and J by 4 bases, leaving 12 bases between them. This CDR3 is 14 amino acids long. CDR3 nucleotides: TGTGCCAGCAGCTTAATCCTAGAGTCTTACGAGCAGTACTTC. It yields the protein CASSLILESYEQYF.

DNA for the CDR3: TGCGCCAGCAGCCACCTTCCCCTGACAGGTTGGGGAGAGACCCAGTACTTC. This codes for CASSHLPLTGWGETQYF. This chain joins TRBV5-1 and TRBJ2-5; D possibly corresponds to TRBD1 (6 bases). Trimming removed 4 bases at V and 4 bases at J, with 23 bases between. CDR1 and CDR2 from the germline V gene are SGHRS and YFSETQ. The CDR3 has 17 amino acids.

The chain recombines TRBV2 with TRBJ1-1; 7 bases are a match to TRBD1. The CDR3 has 14 amino acids. The V and J ends lost 6 bases and 5 bases, in that order; junction bases with no gene match: 9. Germline lookup yields CDR1 SNHLY and CDR2 FYNNEI. CDR3 sequence reads: CASSETGQGTEAFF. The CDR3 nucleotides are TGTGCCAGCAGCGAGACAGGGCAGGGGACTGAAGCTTTCTTT.

The J gene is TRBJ2-3, the V gene TRBV7-6; 7 nucleotides align to TRBD2. With 5 bases clipped from V and 3 bases from J, the junction kept 5 bases outside the gene matches. The CDR3 contains 14 residues. Germline values: CDR1 SGHVS, CDR2 FNYEAQ. This chain's CDR3 is CASSPGTKTDTQYF. The CDR3 nucleotides read TGTGCCAGCAGCCCCGGGACTAAAACAGATACGCAGTATTTT. The complete variable domain, with remaining parts taken from reference TRBV7-6 and TRBJ2-3, reads GAGVSQSPRYKVTKRGQDVALRCDPISGHVSLYWYRQALGQGPEFLTYFNYEAQQDKSGLPNDRFSAERPEGSISTLTIQRTEQRDSAMYRCASSPGTKTDTQYFGPGTRLTVL.

This clone appeared once. The chain links TRBV28 to TRBJ1-1; TRBD1 agrees at 7 bases. Germline lookup yields CDR1 MDHEN and CDR2 SYDVKM. CDR3 length: 14 residues. With V trimmed by 8 bases and J by 5 bases, 11 bases remained unmatched. The CDR3 sequence: CASLVVRGQTEAFF. CDR3 DNA: TGTGCCAGCCTCGTGGTTAGGGGGCAAACTGAAGCTTTCTTT.

The chain carries TRBV13 and TRBJ1-3, with 7 nucleotides matching TRBD1. CDR1 is PRHDT and CDR2 is FYEKMQ in the germline V gene (reference sequence). The CDR3 loop spans 15 amino acids. The V segment lost 5 bases and the J segment 7 bases; nucleotides outside the gene matches: 11. The CDR3 coding sequence is TGTGCCAGCAGCCCGTCGCCGGGACAGAGGAACACCATATATTTT. Amino acid sequence: CASSPSPGQRNTIYF.

This clone was recorded only once. The CDR3 DNA sequence: TGTGCCAGTAGTAACCTCGGGACAGGGCTTGGAAACACCATATATTTT. Translation: CASSNLGTGLGNTIYF. The gene calls are TRBV19 and TRBJ1-3; 9 positions match TRBD1. CDR1 and CDR2 from the germline V gene are LNHDA and SQIVND (reference sequence). The CDR3 runs 16 residues. Germline trimming cut 4 bases from V and 3 bases from J; bases unmatched to any gene: 7.

CDR3 DNA sequence: TGTGCCAGCAGCGCCTCGCCCGGTACTCCTAGCACAGATACGCAGTATTTT. Its translation is CASSASPGTPSTDTQYF. The chain employs TRBV13 and TRBJ2-3; no definite D call. Germline V gene lookup returns CDR1 PRHDT and CDR2 FYEKMQ (reference sequence). V was shortened by 5 bases and J by 0 bases, with 18 bases between the two germline ends. The CDR3 is 17 amino acids. The variable domain in full, with the rest retrieved from reference TRBV13 and TRBJ2-3, is AAGVIQSPRHLIKEKRETATLKCYPIPRHDTVYWYQQGPGQDPQFLISFYEKMQSDKGSIPDRFSAQQFSDYHSELNMSSLELGDSALYFCASSASPGTPSTDTQYFGPGTRLTVL.

The chain employs TRBV4-1 and TRBJ1-1; D uncertain. The CDR3 runs 15 residues. Germline-derived CDR1 and CDR2 are MGHRA and YSYEKL. Trimming shortened V by 0 bases and J by 1 base, and 9 bases separated the two germline ends. The CDR3 loop is CASSQELNRNTEAFF. The CDR3 DNA sequence: TGCGCCAGCAGCCAAGAGTTGAACAGGAACACTGAAGCTTTCTTT.

The chain recombines TRBV18 with TRBJ2-2, with 8 bases identical to TRBD1. Germline CDR1 KGHSH, CDR2 LQKENI. The CDR3 totals 15 residues. J gave up 2 bases and V 9 bases, and 8 bases lay outside the gene matches. For the CDR3, the DNA is TGTGCCAGTAAACCCGGGACAGGAAACACCGGGGAGCTGTTTTTT. It encodes CASKPGTGNTGELFF.

This chain links TRBV7-6 with TRBJ2-3; maybe TRBD2 (5 bases). The length of the CDR3 is 15 residues. Germline CDR1 is SGHVS and CDR2 is FNYEAQ. The V gene lost 5 bases and the J gene lost 0 bases, with 12 bases spanning the gap. The CDR3, as DNA: TGTGCCAGCAGCGCACGACGAGGGAGCACAGATACGCAGTATTTT. This translates into CASSARRGSTDTQYF.

V and J are TRBV2 and TRBJ2-3; 9 nucleotides agree with TRBD2. The V gene's germline CDR1 is SNHLY and CDR2 FYNNEI. This CDR3 is built from 15 residues. V lost 4 bases and J lost 6; bases outside the gene matches: 8. CDR3 nucleotides: TGTGCCAGCAGTGGGGGACTAGCTCAGGCCGATACGCAGTATTTT. Amino acids: CASSGGLAQADTQYF. Full variable domain (outside the CDR3, taken from reference TRBV2 and TRBJ2-3): EPEVTQTPSHQVTQMGQEVILRCVPISNHLYFYWYRQILGQKVEFLVSFYNNEISEKSEIFDDQFSVERPDGSNFTLKIRSTKLEDSAMYFCASSGGLAQADTQYFGPGTRLTVL.

The rearrangement joins TRBV5-6 to TRBJ1-3; D remains unclear. The CDR3 consists of 14 residues. Trimming shortened V by 7 bases and J by 2 bases, and 13 bases separated the two germline ends. From germline, CDR1 is SGHDT and CDR2 YYEEEE. CDR3 residues: CASDRWETGNTIYF. CDR3 sequence (DNA): TGTGCCAGCGATCGGTGGGAGACTGGAAACACCATATATTTT.

The rearrangement links TRBV29-1 to TRBJ2-7, with 8 nucleotides matching TRBD1. Germline loops: CDR1 SQVTM, CDR2 ANQGSEA. V lost 4 bases, J lost 7 bases, and 15 bases stayed unmatched. The CDR3 runs to 15 residues. The CDR3 reads CSVATLRQGMEEQYF. CDR3 DNA sequence: TGCAGCGTTGCAACTCTACGACAGGGGATGGAGGAGCAGTACTTC.

The chain has TRBV15 and TRBJ2-3, with 9 bases fitting TRBD2. The CDR3 length is 18 residues. Germline V gives CDR1 LNHNV, CDR2 YYDKDF (reference sequence). Trimming removed 1 base from V and 0 bases from J; junction bases left unmatched: 8. CDR3 loop: CATSRGYSGGPSTDTQYF. For the CDR3, the DNA is TGTGCCACCAGCAGAGGATATAGCGGGGGACCTAGCACAGATACGCAGTATTTT.

The rearrangement uses TRBV3-1 (or the pseudogene TRBV3-2) and TRBJ2-2; the match to TRBD2 covers 11 bases. This CDR3 is built from 17 residues. Trimming cost V 4 bases and J 7 bases; bases outside gene matches: 11. The germline gives CDR1 LGHDT, CDR2 YNNKEL (reference sequence). The CDR3 region is CASSRRSGRARVGELFF. The CDR3, as DNA: TGTGCCAGCAGCCGACGTAGCGGGAGGGCCCGTGTCGGGGAGCTGTTTTTT.

The chain recombines TRBV6-5 with TRBJ1-2; D possibly corresponds to TRBD1 (5 bases). V was clipped by 9 bases and J by 8 bases, with 10 bases between them. CDR1 and CDR2 from the germline V gene are MNHEY and SVGAGI. The CDR3 sequence is 10 residues long. The DNA for the CDR3 is TGTGCCAGTATAGGGGCGGGCTACACCTTC. Protein: CASIGAGYTF.

This rearrangement joins TRBV11-2 to TRBJ2-7; TRBD2 matches at 8 bases. V trimming: 1 base; J trimming: 4 bases; junction bases outside the gene matches: 0. CDR1 SGHAT and CDR2 FQNNGV come from the germline V gene. The CDR3 covers 13 residues. The CDR3 protein is CASSLGLAYEQYF. As DNA, the CDR3 is TGTGCCAGCAGCTTAGGACTAGCGTACGAGCAGTACTTC.

The V gene is TRBV6-5, the J gene TRBJ1-2, with 9 bases fitting TRBD1. The V gene's germline CDR1 is MNHEY and CDR2 SVGAGI. Losses at the gene ends were 6 bases for V and 5 bases for J; bases not matched to a gene: 7. This CDR3 spans 14 amino acids. The CDR3, as DNA: TGTGCCAGCAGCAACCCCGGGACAGGGTATGGCTACACCTTC. Translation: CASSNPGTGYGYTF.

The chain employs TRBV5-8 and TRBJ1-2; D not resolved. Trimming removed 1 base at V and 6 bases at J, with 7 bases between. The germline V gene has CDR1 SGHTS and CDR2 YDEGEE. CDR3 length: 12 residues. CDR3 bases: TGTGCCAGCAGCTTGATATTAAATGGCTACACCTTC. It encodes CASSLILNGYTF.

This clone was observed once. J is TRBJ2-7 and V is TRBV4-1, with 7 bases lining up with TRBD1. This CDR3 is 13 amino acids long. With V trimmed by 3 bases and J by 1 base, 0 bases remained unmatched. Germline CDR1 MGHRA, CDR2 YSYEKL. CDR3 residues: CASSHRGSYEQYF. DNA for the CDR3: TGCGCCAGCAGCCACAGGGGGTCCTACGAGCAGTACTTC.

The chain uses TRBV5-1 and TRBJ2-1, with 10 nucleotides matching TRBD2. Losses at the gene ends were 4 bases for V and 8 bases for J; bases not matched to a gene: 9. Germline loops: CDR1 SGHRS, CDR2 YFSETQ. CDR3 length equals 15 residues. For the CDR3, the DNA is TGCGCCAGCAGCCCCGGGACTAGCGTTTTCTATGAGCAGTTCTTC. This gives the protein CASSPGTSVFYEQFF.

The CDR3 DNA is TGCAGCTTACTAGGGCTAGCGGGTTCTTACGAGCAGTACTTC. It encodes CSLLGLAGSYEQYF. The gene calls are TRBV29-1 and TRBJ2-7, with 8 bases fitting TRBD2. Germline-derived CDR1 and CDR2 are SQVTM and ANQGSEA. J was trimmed by 4 bases and V by 8 bases; bases with no gene match: 13. The CDR3 spans 14 residues.

The genes are TRBV11-2 and TRBJ1-2, with a tentative D call TRBD1 (5 bases). This CDR3 region has 13 residues. V was clipped by 5 bases and J by 3 bases, with 10 bases between them. CDR1 is SGHAT and CDR2 is FQNNGV in the germline V gene. CDR3: CASSPRGDYGYTF. CDR3 sequence (DNA): TGTGCCAGCAGCCCTCGGGGGGACTATGGCTACACCTTC.

The genes are TRBV18 and TRBJ1-6; D remains ambiguous. CDR1 is KGHSH, CDR2 LQKENI, per germline. The CDR3 runs 13 residues. V gave up 6 bases and J gave up 5 bases, with 8 bases separating them. CDR3 sequence: CASSSDNNSPLHF. CDR3 DNA sequence: TGTGCCAGCTCTTCAGATAATAATTCACCCCTCCACTTT. Full variable domain (missing parts from reference TRBV18 and TRBJ1-6): NAGVMQNPRHLVRRRGQEARLRCSPMKGHSHVYWYRQLPEEGLKFMVYLQKENIIDESGMPKERFSAEFPKEGPSILRIQQVVRGDSAAYFCASSSDNNSPLHFGNGTRLTVT.

The genes are TRBV9 and TRBJ2-2, with 7 bases matching TRBD1. Germline V gene sequence: CDR1 SGDLS, CDR2 YYNGEE. CDR3 length: 14 amino acids. With V trimmed by 0 bases and J by 7 bases, 3 bases remained unmatched. The CDR3 region has the DNA TGTGCCAGCAGCGTAGAGGGGGCCGGCGGGGAGCTGTTTTTT. Its translation is CASSVEGAGGELFF. The full variable domain, with the rest looked up from reference TRBV9 and TRBJ2-2, is DSGVTQTPKHLITATGQRVTLRCSPRSGDLSVYWYQQSLDQGLQFLIQYYNGEERAKGNILERFSAQQFPDLHSELNLSSLELGDSALYFCASSVEGAGGELFFGEGSRLTVL.

The rearrangement joins TRBV5-1 to TRBJ1-1; D not resolved. V gave up 0 bases and J gave up 4 bases, with 7 bases separating them. Germline CDR1 is SGHRS and CDR2 is YFSETQ. The CDR3 covers 13 residues. The CDR3 region is CASSLGTATEAFF. DNA of the CDR3: TGCGCCAGCAGCTTGGGCACAGCCACTGAAGCTTTCTTT.